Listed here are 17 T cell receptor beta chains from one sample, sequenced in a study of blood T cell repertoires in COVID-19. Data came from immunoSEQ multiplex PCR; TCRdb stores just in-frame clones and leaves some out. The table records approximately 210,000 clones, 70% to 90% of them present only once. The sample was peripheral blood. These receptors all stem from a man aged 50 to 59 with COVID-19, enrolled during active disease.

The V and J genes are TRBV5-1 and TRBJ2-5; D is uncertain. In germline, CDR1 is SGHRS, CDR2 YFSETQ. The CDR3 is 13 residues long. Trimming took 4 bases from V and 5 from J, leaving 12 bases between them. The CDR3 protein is CASSLNPRETQYF. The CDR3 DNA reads TGCGCCAGCAGCCTCAACCCGCGGGAGACCCAGTACTTC.

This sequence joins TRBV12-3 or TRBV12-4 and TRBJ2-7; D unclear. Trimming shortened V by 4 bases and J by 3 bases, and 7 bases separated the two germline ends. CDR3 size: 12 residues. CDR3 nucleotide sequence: TGTGCCAGCAGTTCCGACAACTACGAGCAGTACTTC. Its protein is CASSSDNYEQYF.

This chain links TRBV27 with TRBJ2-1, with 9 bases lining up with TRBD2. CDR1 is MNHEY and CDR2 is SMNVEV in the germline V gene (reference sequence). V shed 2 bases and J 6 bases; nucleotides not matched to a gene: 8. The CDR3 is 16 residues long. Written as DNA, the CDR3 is TGTGCCAGCAGTTTAGTAGCGGGAGTGAAGGGCAATGAGCAGTTCTTC. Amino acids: CASSLVAGVKGNEQFF.

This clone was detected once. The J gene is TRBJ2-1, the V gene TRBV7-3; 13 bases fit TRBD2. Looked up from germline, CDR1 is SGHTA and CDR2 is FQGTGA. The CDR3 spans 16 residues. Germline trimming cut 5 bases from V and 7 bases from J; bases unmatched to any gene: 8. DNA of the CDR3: TGTGCCAGCAGCCCAAGGACTAGCGGGAGTGGTAATGAGCAGTTCTTC. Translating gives CASSPRTSGSGNEQFF. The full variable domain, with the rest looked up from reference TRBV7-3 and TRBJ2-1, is GAGVSQTPSNKVTEKGKYVELRCDPISGHTALYWYRQSLGQGPEFLIYFQGTGAADDSGLPNDRFFAVRPEGSVSTLKIQRTERGDSAVYLCASSPRTSGSGNEQFFGPGTRLTVL.

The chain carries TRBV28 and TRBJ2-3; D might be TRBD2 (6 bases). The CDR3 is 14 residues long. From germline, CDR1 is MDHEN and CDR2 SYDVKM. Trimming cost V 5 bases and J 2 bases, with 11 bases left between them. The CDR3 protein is CASSPPGVTDTQYF. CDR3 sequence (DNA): TGTGCCAGCAGTCCTCCGGGGGTCACAGATACGCAGTATTTT.

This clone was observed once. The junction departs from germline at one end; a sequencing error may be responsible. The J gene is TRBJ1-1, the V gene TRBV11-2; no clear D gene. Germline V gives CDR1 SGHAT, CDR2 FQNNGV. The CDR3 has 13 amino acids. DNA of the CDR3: TGTGCCAGCAGCCTAGACTTGAACACTGAAGCTTTCTTT. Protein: CASSLDLNTEAFF. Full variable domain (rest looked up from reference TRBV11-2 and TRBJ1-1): EAGVAQSPRYKIIEKRQSVAFWCNPISGHATLYWYQQILGQGPKLLIQFQNNGVVDDSQLPKDRFSAERLKGVDSTLKIQPAKLEDSAVYLCASSLDLNTEAFFGQGTRLTVV.

The CDR3 reads CASSLQTGCEKLFF. CDR3 nucleotide sequence: TGTGCCAGCAGTCTTCAGACAGGGTGTGAAAAACTGTTTTTT. This chain links TRBV21-1 with TRBJ1-4; the table's D call TRBD1 went unverified against the DNA. TRBV21-1 is recorded as a pseudogene. The length of the CDR3 is 14 residues.

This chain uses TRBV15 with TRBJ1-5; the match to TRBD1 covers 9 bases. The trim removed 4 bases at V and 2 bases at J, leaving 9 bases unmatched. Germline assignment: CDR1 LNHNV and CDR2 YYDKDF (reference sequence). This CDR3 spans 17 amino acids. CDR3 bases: TGTGCCACCAGCATGGGACAGGGAATTTCGGGCAATCAGCCCCAGCATTTT. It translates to CATSMGQGISGNQPQHF.

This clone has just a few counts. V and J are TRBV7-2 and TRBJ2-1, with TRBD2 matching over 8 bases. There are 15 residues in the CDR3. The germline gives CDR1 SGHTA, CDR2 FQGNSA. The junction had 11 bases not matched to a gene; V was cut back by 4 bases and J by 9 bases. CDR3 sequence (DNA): TGTGCCAGCAGCTCTCGGGGGGGGTACATGGTTGAGCAGTTCTTC. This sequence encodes CASSSRGGYMVEQFF.

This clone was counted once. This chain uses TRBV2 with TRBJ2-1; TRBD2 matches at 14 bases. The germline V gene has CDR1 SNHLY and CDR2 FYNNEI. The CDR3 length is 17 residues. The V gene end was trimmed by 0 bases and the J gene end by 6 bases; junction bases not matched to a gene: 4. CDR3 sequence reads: CASSEADGTSGSNEQFF. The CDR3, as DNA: TGTGCCAGCAGTGAAGCGGATGGGACTAGCGGGAGCAATGAGCAGTTCTTC. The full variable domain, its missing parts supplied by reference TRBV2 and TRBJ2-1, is EPEVTQTPSHQVTQMGQEVILRCVPISNHLYFYWYRQILGQKVEFLVSFYNNEISEKSEIFDDQFSVERPDGSNFTLKIRSTKLEDSAMYFCASSEADGTSGSNEQFFGPGTRLTVL.

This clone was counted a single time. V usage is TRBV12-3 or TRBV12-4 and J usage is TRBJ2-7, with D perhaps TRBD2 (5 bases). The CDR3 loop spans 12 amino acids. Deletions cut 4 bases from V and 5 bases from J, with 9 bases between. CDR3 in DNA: TGTGCCAGCAGTTCGTGGGAGCACGAGCAGTACTTC. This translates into CASSSWEHEQYF.

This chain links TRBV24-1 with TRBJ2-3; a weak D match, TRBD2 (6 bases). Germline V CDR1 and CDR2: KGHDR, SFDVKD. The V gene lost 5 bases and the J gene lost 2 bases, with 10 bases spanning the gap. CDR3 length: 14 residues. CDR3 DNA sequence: TGTGCCACCAGTGCTAGCGTACACACAGATACGCAGTATTTT. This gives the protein CATSASVHTDTQYF.

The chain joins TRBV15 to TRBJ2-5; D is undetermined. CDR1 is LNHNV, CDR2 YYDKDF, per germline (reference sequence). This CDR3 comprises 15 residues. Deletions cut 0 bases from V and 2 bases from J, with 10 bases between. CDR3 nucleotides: TGTGCCACCAGCAGAGACCCGGGTCAACAAGAGACCCAGTACTTC. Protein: CATSRDPGQQETQYF.

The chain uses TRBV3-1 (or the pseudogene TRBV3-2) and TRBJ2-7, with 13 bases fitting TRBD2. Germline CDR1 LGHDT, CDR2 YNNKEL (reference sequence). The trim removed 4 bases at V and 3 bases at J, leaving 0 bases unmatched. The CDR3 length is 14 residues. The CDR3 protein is CASSRLAGGYEQYF. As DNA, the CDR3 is TGTGCCAGCAGCCGACTAGCGGGAGGCTACGAGCAGTACTTC.

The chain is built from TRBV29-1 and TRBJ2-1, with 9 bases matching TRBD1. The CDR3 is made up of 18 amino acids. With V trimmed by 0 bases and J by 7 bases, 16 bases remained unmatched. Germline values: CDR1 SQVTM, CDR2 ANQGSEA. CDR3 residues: CSVEDLILGQGYFNEQFF. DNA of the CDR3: TGCAGCGTTGAAGATCTTATTCTAGGACAGGGGTATTTTAATGAGCAGTTCTTC.

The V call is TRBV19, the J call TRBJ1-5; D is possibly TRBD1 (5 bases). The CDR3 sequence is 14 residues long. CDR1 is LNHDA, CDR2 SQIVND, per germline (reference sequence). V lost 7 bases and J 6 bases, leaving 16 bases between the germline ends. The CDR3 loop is CASTPRGGGQPQHF. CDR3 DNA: TGTGCCAGTACCCCTCGGGGCGGGGGTCAGCCCCAGCATTTT.

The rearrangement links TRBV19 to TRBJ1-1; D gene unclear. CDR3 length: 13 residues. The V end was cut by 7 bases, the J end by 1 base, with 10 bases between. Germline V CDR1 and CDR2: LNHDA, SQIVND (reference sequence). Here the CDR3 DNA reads TGTGCCAGTATAAGGCACAGGAACACTGAAGCTTTCTTT. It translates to CASIRHRNTEAFF.